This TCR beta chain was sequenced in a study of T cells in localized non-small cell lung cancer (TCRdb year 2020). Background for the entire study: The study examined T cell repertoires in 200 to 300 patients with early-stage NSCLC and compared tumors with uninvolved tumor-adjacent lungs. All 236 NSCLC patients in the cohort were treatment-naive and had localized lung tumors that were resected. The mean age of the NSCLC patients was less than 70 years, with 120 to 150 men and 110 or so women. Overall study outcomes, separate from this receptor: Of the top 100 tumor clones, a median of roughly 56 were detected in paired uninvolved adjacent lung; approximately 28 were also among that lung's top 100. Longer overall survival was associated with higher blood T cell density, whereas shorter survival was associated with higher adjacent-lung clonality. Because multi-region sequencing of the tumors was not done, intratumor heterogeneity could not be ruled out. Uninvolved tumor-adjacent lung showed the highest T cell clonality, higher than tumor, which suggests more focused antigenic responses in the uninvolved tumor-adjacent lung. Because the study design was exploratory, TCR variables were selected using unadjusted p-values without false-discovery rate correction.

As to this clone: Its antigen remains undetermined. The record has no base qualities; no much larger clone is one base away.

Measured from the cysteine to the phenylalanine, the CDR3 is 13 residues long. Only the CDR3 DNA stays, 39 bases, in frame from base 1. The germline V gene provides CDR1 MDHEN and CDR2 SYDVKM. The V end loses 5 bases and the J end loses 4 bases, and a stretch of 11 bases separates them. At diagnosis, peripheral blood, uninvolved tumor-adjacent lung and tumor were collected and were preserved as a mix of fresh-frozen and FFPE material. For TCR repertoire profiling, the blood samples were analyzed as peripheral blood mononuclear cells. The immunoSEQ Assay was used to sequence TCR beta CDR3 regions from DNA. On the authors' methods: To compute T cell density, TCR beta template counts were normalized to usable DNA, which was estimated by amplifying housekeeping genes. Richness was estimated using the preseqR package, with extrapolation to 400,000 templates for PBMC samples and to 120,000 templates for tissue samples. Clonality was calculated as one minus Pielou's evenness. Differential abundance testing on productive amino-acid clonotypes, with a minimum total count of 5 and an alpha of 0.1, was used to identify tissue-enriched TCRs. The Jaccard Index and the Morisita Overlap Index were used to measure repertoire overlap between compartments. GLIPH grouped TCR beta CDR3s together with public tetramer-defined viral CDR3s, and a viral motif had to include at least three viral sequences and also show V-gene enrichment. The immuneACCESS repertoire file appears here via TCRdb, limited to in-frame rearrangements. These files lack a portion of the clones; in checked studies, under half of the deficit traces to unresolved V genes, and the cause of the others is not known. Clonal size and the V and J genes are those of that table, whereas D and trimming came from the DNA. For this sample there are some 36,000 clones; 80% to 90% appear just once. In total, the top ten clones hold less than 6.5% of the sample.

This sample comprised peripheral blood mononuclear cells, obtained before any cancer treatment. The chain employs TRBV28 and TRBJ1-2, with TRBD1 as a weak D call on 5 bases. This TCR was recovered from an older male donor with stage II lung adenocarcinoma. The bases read TGTGCCAGCAGTAGAGGGGTCCTCTATGGCTACACCTTC. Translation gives CASSRGVLYGYTF.